These 6 T cell receptor beta chains originate from one sample sequenced in a study of T-cell reconstitution after alpha-beta-depleted transplantation in children. During its preparation, the TCRbeta library received unique molecular identifiers. TCRdb passed the PCR reads through MiXCR, listing each CDR3 protein once. The top ten hold just under 5% of the sample, which has 900,000 or so distinct CDR3 sequences, about 15% seen once. The sample here was PBMCs, mostly from graft donor cells, taken 360 days after TCRalphabeta/CD19-depleted stem cell transplant. The source of these receptors is a male patient younger than 18 who had a stem cell transplant for acute lymphoblastic leukemia, so the T cells may come from the graft donor.

The chain couples TRBV20-1 to TRBJ2-7, with 13 bases lining up with TRBD2. Germline loops: CDR1 DFQATT, CDR2 SNEGSKA (reference sequence). Trimming at V came to 1 base and at J to 6 bases, leaving 9 bases not matched to a gene. The CDR3 is 16 amino acids. The CDR3 region is CSARVRTSGRGGEQYF. CDR3 DNA: TGCAGTGCTAGAGTCCGGACTAGCGGGAGAGGCGGCGAGCAGTACTTC.

This chain joins TRBV12-3 or TRBV12-4 and TRBJ2-1; 8 bases agree with TRBD2. This CDR3 comprises 16 residues. J lost 8 bases, V lost 2 bases, and 11 bases had no gene match. The CDR3 DNA is TGTGCCAGCAGTTTAAGCGGAGCGGGGGCCCGCTATGAGCAGTTCTTC. Protein sequence: CASSLSGAGARYEQFF.

There are many counts of this clonotype. V is TRBV5-1 and J is TRBJ2-3; D uncertain. Trimming stripped 0 bases from V and 4 bases from J, with 9 bases between. CDR1 SGHRS and CDR2 YFSETQ come from the germline V gene. CDR3 length equals 14 residues. CDR3 loop: CASSLGGPPDTQYF. CDR3 sequence (DNA): TGCGCCAGCAGCTTGGGCGGACCGCCAGATACGCAGTATTTT.

This clonotype has a handful of counts. The chain recombines TRBV5-1 with TRBJ2-5; 8 bases map to TRBD2. The CDR3 is 16 residues long. The germline CDR1 and CDR2 sequences are SGHRS and YFSETQ. V was clipped by 4 bases and J by 0 bases; unmatched bases: 8. In nucleotides, the CDR3 is TGCGCCAGCAGCCTGGAGGAGCGGGAGTACCAAGAGACCCAGTACTTC. It encodes CASSLEEREYQETQYF.

The J gene is TRBJ2-1, the V gene TRBV9; 13 bases align to TRBD2. The germline V gene has CDR1 SGDLS and CDR2 YYNGEE. Trimming cost V 6 bases and J 7 bases; bases outside gene matches: 13. The CDR3 length is 17 residues. CDR3 region: CASTAKGGLAGVNEQFF. CDR3 nucleotide sequence: TGTGCCAGCACCGCCAAAGGCGGACTAGCGGGAGTAAATGAGCAGTTCTTC.

The chain joins TRBV7-8 to TRBJ1-1, with TRBD1 matching 7 bases. Losses at the gene ends were 2 bases for V and 5 bases for J; bases not matched to a gene: 5. CDR1 is SGHVS, CDR2 FQNEAQ, per germline. This CDR3 spans 14 amino acids. The CDR3 is CASSLLTGYTEAFF. CDR3 in DNA: TGTGCCAGCAGCTTATTGACAGGGTATACTGAAGCTTTCTTT.